The 20 T cell receptor beta chains reported below all come from one sample, sequenced in a study of blood T cells in healthy people across ages. A second PCR, run for about 7 to 11 cycles, used a sample-barcoded 5' primer plus a J-beta primer mix. TCRdb reprocessed the 5' RACE reads with MiXCR, giving one entry per CDR3 protein. Of 700,000 to 950,000 distinct CDR3 sequences in the sample, 58% are singletons; the top ten hold approximately 21%. Input material: blood. These receptors were obtained from a man aged 30 to 45 in good health.

The V call is TRBV5-1, the J call TRBJ2-1; maybe TRBD2 (6 bases). V lost 2 bases and J lost 9, with 12 bases in between. Per germline, CDR1 SGHRS and CDR2 YFSETQ. The CDR3 sequence is 13 residues long. The CDR3 region is CASSFTTSGEQFF. The CDR3 nucleotides are TGCGCCAGCAGCTTTACGACTAGTGGTGAGCAGTTCTTC.

CDR3: CASSLGRGPSYEQYF. CDR3 sequence (DNA): TGTGCCAGCAGCTTGGGTCGGGGACCCTCCTACGAGCAGTACTTC. The chain links TRBV5-4 to TRBJ2-7, with D perhaps given as TRBD1 or TRBD2 (5 bases each). The CDR3 loop spans 15 amino acids. Germline CDR1 and CDR2: SGHNT and YYREEE (reference sequence). V lost 0 bases and J 0 bases, leaving 10 bases between the germline ends.

This chain connects TRBV20-1 to TRBJ2-4; no definite D call. The CDR3 runs to 12 residues. Trimming pared 5 bases from V and 0 bases from J, leaving 5 bases between. Germline V gives CDR1 DFQATT, CDR2 SNEGSKA (reference sequence). The CDR3 sequence is CSAGGAKNIQYF. The CDR3 DNA reads TGCAGTGCTGGTGGAGCCAAAAACATTCAGTACTTC.

This chain joins TRBV11-2 and TRBJ1-2, with D unresolved. V was pared by 2 bases and J by 0 bases, with 28 bases between. The CDR3 loop spans 21 amino acids. Germline values: CDR1 SGHAT, CDR2 FQNNGV. The CDR3 loop reads CASSLSHLKQPPTRTNYGYTF. The CDR3 DNA follows: TGTGCCAGCAGCTTATCCCATCTAAAACAGCCGCCTACGAGAACTAACTATGGCTACACCTTC.

This chain uses TRBV5-1 with TRBJ1-2, with no clear D. CDR1 and CDR2 from the germline V gene are SGHRS and YFSETQ. The germline V and J ends were trimmed by 3 bases and 3 bases, with 15 bases remaining between them. This CDR3 has 15 amino acids. For the CDR3, the DNA is TGCGCCAGCAGCTCGGGTACGCTCGGCCACTATGGCTACACCTTC. Residues: CASSSGTLGHYGYTF.

This chain links TRBV20-1 with TRBJ2-4, with a weak D call TRBD1 (5 bases). The end of the DNA fits TRBJ2-7 better, so the J call may be wrong. CDR3 length equals 12 residues. Per germline, CDR1 DFQATT and CDR2 SNEGSKA (reference sequence). The CDR3 sequence: CSGGGDFYEQYF. For the CDR3, the DNA is TGCAGTGGGGGCGGAGATTTCTACGAGCAGTACTTC.

This clonotype was observed a few times. The CDR3 here is CASSPLAGDYNEQFF. The CDR3 DNA is TGTGCCAGCAGCCCTCTAGCGGGGGACTACAATGAGCAGTTCTTC. The chain has TRBV6-6 and TRBJ2-1, with 10 positions matching TRBD2. Germline V gives CDR1 MNHNY, CDR2 SVGAGI (reference sequence). The V and J ends lost 6 bases and 3 bases, in that order; junction bases with no gene match: 5. This CDR3 comprises 15 residues.

This clonotype has only one observation. V is TRBV15 and J is TRBJ1-4, with TRBD1 matching over 8 bases. Losses at the gene ends were 1 base for V and 7 bases for J; bases not matched to a gene: 2. The CDR3 is 14 residues long. Germline assignment: CDR1 LNHNV and CDR2 YYDKDF (reference sequence). The CDR3 sequence: CATSRAGTGEKLFF. DNA for the CDR3: TGTGCCACCAGCAGAGCCGGGACAGGTGAAAAACTGTTTTTT.

This clonotype was picked up a small number of times. This chain links TRBV29-1 with TRBJ2-3; tentative D call: TRBD1 (6 bases). CDR3 size: 15 residues. CDR1 and CDR2 from the germline V gene are SQVTM and ANQGSEA. The V and J ends lost 4 bases and 5 bases respectively, with 19 bases between them. In DNA form, the CDR3 reads TGCAGCGTTGGGAGGACGGGACATGGGGGAGATACGCAGTATTTT. Its translation: CSVGRTGHGGDTQYF.

V is TRBV28 and J is TRBJ2-1; 7 bases are shared with TRBD1. J gave up 7 bases and V 6 bases, and 9 bases lay outside the gene matches. The germline CDR1 and CDR2 sequences are MDHEN and SYDVKM. This CDR3 contains 14 residues. CDR3 nucleotides: TGTGCCAGCAGAAATACAGGGGTAGGTAATGAGCAGTTCTTC. Translating gives CASRNTGVGNEQFF. Filled out from reference TRBV28 and TRBJ2-1, the complete variable domain reads DVKVTQSSRYLVKRTGEKVFLECVQDMDHENMFWYRQDPGLGLRLIYFSYDVKMKEKGDIPEGYSVSREKKERFSLILESASTNQTSMYLCASRNTGVGNEQFFGPGTRLTVL.

This chain connects TRBV4-2 to TRBJ2-1, with D perhaps assigned TRBD1 or TRBD2 (5 bases each). Trimming cost V 0 bases and J 8 bases, with 14 bases left between them. This CDR3 comprises 15 residues. The germline CDR1 and CDR2 sequences are LGHNA and YNFKEQ. CDR3 nucleotide sequence: TGTGCCAGCAGCCAAGATGAGACGGGACCGCATGAGCAGTTCTTC. Its protein is CASSQDETGPHEQFF.

The chain combines TRBV7-2 with TRBJ2-7, with 9 bases that match TRBD2. The ends lost 1 base at V and 10 bases at J; junction bases unmatched: 14. This CDR3 contains 16 residues. The germline V gene has CDR1 SGHTA and CDR2 FQGNSA. The CDR3 is CASSLVPAGGPGAQYF. CDR3 bases: TGTGCCAGCAGCTTAGTTCCGGCGGGAGGGCCGGGGGCCCAGTACTTC.

The V call is TRBV6-5, the J call TRBJ2-1; D is perhaps TRBD1 or TRBD2 (5 bases each). Germline CDR1 MNHEY, CDR2 SVGAGI. This CDR3 contains 18 residues. Trimming left V 0 bases short and J 3 bases short, with 18 bases between. The CDR3 loop is CASSYSILAGIGYNEQFF. Here the CDR3 DNA reads TGTGCCAGCAGTTACTCGATCCTAGCAGGGATTGGCTACAATGAGCAGTTCTTC.

In this sample, this clonotype turned up a few times. V gene TRBV25-1 combines with J gene TRBJ1-4; D remains ambiguous. CDR1 and CDR2 from the germline V gene are MGHDK and SYGVNS. The CDR3 is 13 amino acids. Trimming pared 1 base from V and 10 bases from J, leaving 10 bases between. This chain's CDR3 is CASSESVVGKLFF. CDR3 sequence (DNA): TGTGCCAGCAGTGAATCGGTCGTAGGAAAACTGTTTTTT.

V is TRBV12-3 or TRBV12-4 and J is TRBJ1-2; D possibly corresponds to TRBD1 (5 bases). The CDR3 loop spans 14 amino acids. V was pared by 6 bases and J by 4 bases, with 15 bases between. This CDR3 is CASSPSGRAYGYTF. Written as DNA, the CDR3 is TGTGCCAGCAGCCCGTCGGGACGGGCCTATGGCTACACCTTC.

The chain is built from TRBV7-2 and TRBJ2-5, with 8 bases that match TRBD2. The V and J ends lost 5 bases and 4 bases, in that order; junction bases with no gene match: 6. CDR1 is SGHTA and CDR2 is FQGNSA in the germline V gene. CDR3 length equals 14 residues. CDR3 residues: CASSGREAPETQYF. In DNA form, the CDR3 reads TGTGCCAGCAGCGGGCGGGAGGCCCCAGAGACCCAGTACTTC. The full variable domain, completed using reference TRBV7-2 and TRBJ2-5, is GAGVSQSPSNKVTEKGKDVELRCDPISGHTALYWYRQSLGQGLEFLIYFQGNSAPDKSGLPSDRFSAERTGGSVSTLTIQRTQQEDSAVYLCASSGREAPETQYFGPGTRLLVL.

The chain carries TRBV7-2 and TRBJ2-4; tentatively, D is TRBD1 or TRBD2 (6 bases each). Per germline, CDR1 SGHTA and CDR2 FQGNSA. V dropped 5 bases and J dropped 0 bases, with 17 bases sitting between them. The CDR3 spans 17 residues. The CDR3 sequence: CASSPEGGTIAKNIQYF. CDR3 in DNA: TGTGCCAGCAGCCCGGAAGGGGGGACGATAGCCAAAAACATTCAGTACTTC.

This clonotype was seen a handful of times. The chain has TRBV3-1 and TRBJ1-2; 7 positions match TRBD1. Germline V gene sequence: CDR1 LGHDT, CDR2 YNNKEL (reference sequence). The CDR3 contains 13 residues. V shed 2 bases, J shed 8 bases, and the junction held 5 bases outside the gene matches. The CDR3, as DNA: TGTGCCAGCAGCCAAAGGGGGCACTGGGGCTACACCTTC. This translates into CASSQRGHWGYTF.

The genes are TRBV5-1 and TRBJ1-2; D ambiguous. Trimming stripped 1 base from V and 5 bases from J, with 18 bases between. Per the germline V gene, CDR1 is SGHRS and CDR2 is YFSETQ. The CDR3 is 16 residues long. CDR3 DNA: TGCGCCAGCAGCTTGTTAGGGTTCTGGAAGCGATATGGCTACACCTTC. It is translated as CASSLLGFWKRYGYTF.

The CDR3 loop is CASEGDSHNEQFF. DNA for the CDR3: TGTGCCAGCGAGGGGGATAGCCACAATGAGCAGTTCTTC. The chain employs TRBV9 and TRBJ2-1; D is possibly TRBD1 (6 bases). This CDR3 comprises 13 residues. The ends were cut back, 7 bases at V and 5 bases at J, with 13 bases in the middle. CDR1 and CDR2 (germline): SGDLS, YYNGEE.